These T cell receptor beta chains were read from a single sample in a study of T cells after yellow fever vaccination. From the 5' RACE reads, TCRdb called clonotypes with MiXCR, one entry per CDR3 protein. The sample records some 350,000 distinct CDR3 sequences, around 6.4% being singletons. The source was PBMCs, collected 5 days after the yellow fever booster vaccination. The receptors were gathered from a man aged 25 to 40 who received the YFV17D yellow fever vaccine. Each CDR3 is given with its conserved first and last residue. A D gene is named only where the DNA matches it firmly. Expanded clones get a size class; other rows say once, few or many, or leave the size out.

size: NA; D: NA; J: TRBJ2-3; V: TRBV20-1; CDR3: CSAQASAGSTDTQYF; DNA: TGCAGTGCCCAAGCCTCTGCGGGGAGCACAGATACGCAGTATTTT
size: NA; D: NA; J: TRBJ1-6; V: TRBV7-2; CDR3: CASSLARGAATSPLHF; DNA: TGTGCCAGCAGCTTAGCGCGGGGGGCGGCGACTTCACCCCTCCACTTT
size: many; D: NA; J: TRBJ1-1; V: TRBV15; CDR3: CATSRGAAVIAFF; DNA: TGTGCCACCAGCAGAGGCGCGGCGGTTATAGCTTTCTTT
size: few; D: NA; J: TRBJ2-1; V: TRBV20-1; CDR3: CSGGREWGNEQFF; DNA: TGCAGTGGTGGTCGTGAGTGGGGGAATGAGCAGTTCTTC
size: NA; D: NA; J: TRBJ1-1; V: TRBV5-4; CDR3: CASSLEGAFTEAFF; DNA: TGTGCCAGCAGCTTGGAGGGCGCGTTCACTGAAGCTTTCTTT
size: NA; D: NA; J: TRBJ2-7; V: TRBV5-6; CDR3: CASSAGPLLSYEQYF; DNA: TGTGCCAGCAGCGCCGGGCCCCTCCTCTCCTACGAGCAGTACTTC
size: few; D: TRBD2; J: TRBJ2-1; V: TRBV6-1; CDR3: CASSHQASGNPYNEQFF; DNA: TGTGCCAGCAGCCATCAGGCTAGCGGGAACCCCTACAATGAGCAGTTCTTC
size: NA; D: NA; J: TRBJ2-7; V: TRBV7-2; CDR3: CASSLMAGSSYEQYF; DNA: TGTGCCAGCAGCTTAATGGCGGGTAGCTCCTACGAGCAGTACTTC
size: NA; D: NA; J: TRBJ2-2; V: TRBV21-1; CDR3: CASSKEAFKGTVELFF; DNA: TGTGCCAGCAGCAAAGAGGCCTTTAAGGGCACCGTGGAGCTGTTTTTT
size: NA; D: TRBD1; J: TRBJ1-2; V: TRBV7-2; CDR3: CASSPRGTGGYGYTF; DNA: TGTGCCAGCAGCCCCAGGGGTACAGGGGGCTATGGCTACACCTTC
size: many; D: TRBD2; J: TRBJ2-1; V: TRBV14; CDR3: CASSRSLAGNEQFF; DNA: TGTGCCAGCAGCCGAAGTCTAGCGGGCAATGAGCAGTTCTTC
size: many; D: NA; J: TRBJ2-2; V: TRBV5-1; CDR3: CASSLGDYTGELFF; DNA: TGCGCCAGCAGCTTGGGGGACTACACCGGGGAGCTGTTTTTT
size: few; D: NA; J: TRBJ2-3; V: TRBV7-3; CDR3: CASSFESDTQYF; DNA: TGTGCCAGCAGCTTCGAGTCAGATACGCAGTATTTT
size: NA; D: TRBD1; J: TRBJ1-1; V: TRBV20-1; CDR3: CSATRGQVSAEAFF; DNA: TGCAGTGCTACCCGGGGACAGGTCAGCGCTGAAGCTTTCTTT
size: few; D: NA; J: TRBJ2-7; V: TRBV5-1; CDR3: CASSLDFGDRVHEQYF; DNA: TGCGCCAGCAGCTTGGACTTTGGCGACCGGGTTCACGAGCAGTACTTC
size: many; D: TRBD2; J: TRBJ2-3; V: TRBV20-1; CDR3: CSARKLAGGLTDTQYF; DNA: TGCAGTGCTAGAAAACTAGCGGGAGGTCTCACAGATACGCAGTATTTT
size: NA; D: NA; J: TRBJ2-7; V: TRBV10-3; CDR3: CAITSGPTYEQYF; DNA: TGTGCCATCACCTCGGGGCCAACCTACGAGCAGTACTTC
size: NA; D: NA; J: TRBJ2-3; V: TRBV24-1; CDR3: CATSVSVSTDTQYF; DNA: TGTGCCACCAGTGTCTCGGTATCCACAGATACGCAGTATTTT
size: many; D: NA; J: TRBJ2-1; V: TRBV5-1; CDR3: CASSLAVQVLNEQFF; DNA: TGCGCCAGCAGCTTGGCTGTACAGGTTTTGAATGAGCAGTTCTTC
size: many; D: NA; J: TRBJ2-7; V: TRBV18; CDR3: CASSPPGISYEQYF; DNA: TGTGCCAGCTCACCACCCGGTATCTCCTACGAGCAGTACTTC
size: few; D: TRBD2; J: TRBJ2-1; V: TRBV6-1; CDR3: CASSSGTIFDFEQFF; DNA: TGTGCCAGCAGCTCCGGGACTATTTTCGATTTCGAGCAGTTCTTC
size: many; D: NA; J: TRBJ2-4; V: TRBV6-5; CDR3: CASSYSSAAAKNIQYF; DNA: TGTGCCAGCAGTTACTCGAGTGCCGCAGCCAAAAACATTCAGTACTTC
size: NA; D: NA; J: TRBJ2-4; V: TRBV11-2; CDR3: CASSLYRDQKNIQYF; DNA: TGTGCCAGCAGCCTTTACCGGGACCAAAAAAACATTCAGTACTTC
size: NA; D: NA; J: TRBJ2-5; V: TRBV29-1; CDR3: CSVEGARGSGSQETQYF; DNA: TGCAGCGTTGAAGGGGCAAGGGGGTCAGGGTCCCAAGAGACCCAGTACTTC
size: few; D: TRBD2; J: TRBJ2-7; V: TRBV20-1; CDR3: CSATVSSGSYEQYF; DNA: TGCAGTGCTACGGTGTCAAGCGGGAGTTACGAGCAGTACTTC
size: NA; D: TRBD1; J: TRBJ2-7; V: TRBV5-8; CDR3: CASSVLQGARQYF; DNA: TGTGCCAGCAGCGTCTTACAGGGGGCTAGGCAGTACTTC
size: many; D: NA; J: TRBJ2-1; V: TRBV3-1; CDR3: CASSPSFTTPNNEQFF; DNA: TGTGCCAGCAGCCCCTCGTTCACTACCCCTAATAATGAGCAGTTCTTC
size: few; D: NA; J: TRBJ1-2; V: TRBV6-5; CDR3: CASSYIGRTSYGYTF; DNA: TGTGCCAGCAGTTACATCGGACGGACCTCCTATGGCTACACCTTC
size: many; D: NA; J: TRBJ2-2; V: TRBV29-1; CDR3: CSVEGGAANTGELFF; DNA: TGCAGCGTTGAAGGTGGGGCTGCGAACACCGGGGAGCTGTTTTTT
size: NA; D: TRBD2; J: TRBJ2-1; V: TRBV5-4; CDR3: CASSLAGRVYNEQFF; DNA: TGTGCCAGCAGCTTGGCAGGGAGGGTCTACAATGAGCAGTTCTTC
size: NA; D: NA; J: TRBJ2-7; V: TRBV20-1; CDR3: CSATTGLLDEQYF; DNA: TGCAGTGCAACCACAGGGTTACTAGACGAGCAGTACTTC